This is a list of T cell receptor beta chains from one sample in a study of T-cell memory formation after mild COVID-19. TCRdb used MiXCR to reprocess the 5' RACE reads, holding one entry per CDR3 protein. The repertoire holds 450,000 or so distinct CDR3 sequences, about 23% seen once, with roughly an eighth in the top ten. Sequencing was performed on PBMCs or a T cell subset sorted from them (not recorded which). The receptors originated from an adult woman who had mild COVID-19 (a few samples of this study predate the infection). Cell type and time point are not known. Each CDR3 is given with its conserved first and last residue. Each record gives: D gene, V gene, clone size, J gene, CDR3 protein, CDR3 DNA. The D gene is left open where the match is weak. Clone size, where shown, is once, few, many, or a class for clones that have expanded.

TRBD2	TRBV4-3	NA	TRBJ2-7	CASSATPGTSDSSYEQYF	TGCGCCAGCAGCGCGACGCCCGGGACTAGCGACAGCTCCTACGAGCAGTACTTC
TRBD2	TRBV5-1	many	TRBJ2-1	CASSRALAGGLDNEQFF	TGCGCCAGCAGCAGAGCTCTAGCGGGGGGGCTTGACAATGAGCAGTTCTTC
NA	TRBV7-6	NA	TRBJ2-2	CASSRWTENTGELFF	TGTGCCAGCAGCCGCTGGACGGAGAACACCGGGGAGCTGTTTTTT
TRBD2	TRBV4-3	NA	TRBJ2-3	CASSQGIAGLGTDTQYF	TGCGCCAGCAGCCAGGGGATAGCGGGACTGGGCACAGATACGCAGTATTTT
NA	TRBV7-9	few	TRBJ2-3	CASSLVIGNTDTQYF	TGTGCCAGCAGCTTGGTGATTGGGAACACAGATACGCAGTATTTT
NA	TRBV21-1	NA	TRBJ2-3	CASSKGWTSRATDTQYF	TGTGCCAGCAGCAAAGGGTGGACTTCTCGAGCCACAGATACGCAGTATTTT
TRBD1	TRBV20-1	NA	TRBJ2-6	CSARGGQGLGSGANVLTF	TGCAGTGCTAGAGGAGGACAGGGGTTAGGTTCTGGGGCCAACGTCCTGACTTTC
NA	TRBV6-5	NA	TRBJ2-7	CASSPRSNYEQYF	TGTGCCAGCAGCCCTCGGAGTAACTACGAGCAGTACTTC
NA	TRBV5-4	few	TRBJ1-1	CASSLTGMGTEAFF	TGTGCCAGCAGCTTAACGGGTATGGGCACTGAAGCTTTCTTT
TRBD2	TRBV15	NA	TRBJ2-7	CATSIRAREGNEQYF	TGTGCCACCAGCATCAGGGCCAGGGAGGGTAACGAGCAGTACTTC
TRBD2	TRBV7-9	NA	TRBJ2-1	CASSFSGGGGNEQFF	TGTGCCAGCAGCTTCTCGGGAGGAGGTGGAAATGAGCAGTTCTTC
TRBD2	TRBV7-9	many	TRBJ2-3	CASSKSGASDTQYF	TGTGCCAGCAGCAAAAGCGGGGCGAGCGATACGCAGTATTTT
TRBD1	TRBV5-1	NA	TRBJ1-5	CASSPDVTGAGQPQHF	TGCGCCAGCAGCCCCGACGTGACAGGGGCCGGACAGCCCCAGCATTTT
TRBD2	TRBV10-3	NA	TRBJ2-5	CAISDPGLAGGPETQYF	TGTGCCATCTCGGACCCGGGACTAGCGGGGGGGCCGGAGACCCAGTACTTC
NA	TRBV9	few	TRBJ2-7	CASSVGTANSYEQYF	TGTGCCAGCAGCGTAGGGACAGCCAACTCCTACGAGCAGTACTTC
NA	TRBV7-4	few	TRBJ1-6	CASSFGLSDSPLHF	TGTGCCAGCAGCTTTGGGTTGTCCGATTCACCCCTCCACTTT
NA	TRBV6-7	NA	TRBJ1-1	CASSLVDPFLF	TGTGCCAGCAGTCTCGTTGACCCCTTTTTGTTT
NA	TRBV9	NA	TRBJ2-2	CASSVGRRSVAGELFF	TGTGCCAGCAGCGTAGGACGGCGATCGGTGGCCGGGGAGCTGTTTTTT
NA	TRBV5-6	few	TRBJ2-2	CASSLTTGELFF	TGTGCCAGCAGCCTCACCACCGGGGAGCTGTTTTTT
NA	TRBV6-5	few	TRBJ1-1	CASSYEGGPNTEAFF	TGTGCCAGCAGTTACGAAGGGGGACCGAACACTGAAGCTTTCTTT
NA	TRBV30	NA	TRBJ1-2	CAWSPQGSGYTF	TGTGCCTGGAGTCCCCAGGGGAGCGGCTACACCTTC
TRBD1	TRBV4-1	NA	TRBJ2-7	CASSQGGTGTSYEQYF	TGCGCCAGCAGCCAGGGAGGGACAGGGACCTCCTACGAGCAGTACTTC
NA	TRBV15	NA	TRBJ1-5	CATSNSGYQPQHF	TGTGCCACCAGCAACTCAGGTTATCAGCCCCAGCATTTT
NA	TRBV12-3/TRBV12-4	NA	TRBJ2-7	CASSLGDETYEQYF	TGTGCCAGCAGTTTAGGGGACGAAACCTACGAGCAGTACTTC
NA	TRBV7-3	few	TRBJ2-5	CASSLWGGETQYF	TGTGCCAGCAGCTTATGGGGTGGGGAGACCCAGTACTTC
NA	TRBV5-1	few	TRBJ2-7	CASKPFATEYEQYF	TGCGCCAGCAAGCCTTTCGCCACCGAGTACGAGCAGTACTTC
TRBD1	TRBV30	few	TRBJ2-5	CAWSRGDRDQETQYF	TGTGCCTGGAGTAGAGGGGACAGGGATCAAGAGACCCAGTACTTC
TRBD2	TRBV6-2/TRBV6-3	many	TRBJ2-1	CASRALGLAGSYNEQFF	TGTGCCAGCAGGGCACTAGGACTAGCGGGTTCCTACAATGAGCAGTTCTTC
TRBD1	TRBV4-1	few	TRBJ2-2	CASRLGGRGTGELFF	TGCGCCAGCAGGCTAGGGGGCCGAGGCACCGGGGAGCTGTTTTTT
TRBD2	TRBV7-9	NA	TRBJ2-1	CASSLDGGASYNEQFF	TGTGCCAGCAGCTTAGACGGGGGGGCCTCCTACAATGAGCAGTTCTTC
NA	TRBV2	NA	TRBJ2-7	CASQQQAHSSYEQYF	TGTGCCAGTCAACAACAGGCTCATAGCTCCTACGAGCAGTACTTC
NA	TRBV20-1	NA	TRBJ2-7	CSAIHPGGDTDEQYF	TGCAGTGCTATCCACCCCGGGGGAGATACGGACGAGCAGTACTTC
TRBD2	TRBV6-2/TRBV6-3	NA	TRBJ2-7	CASSYESGSSYEQYF	TGTGCCAGCAGTTACGAAAGCGGGAGCTCCTACGAGCAGTACTTC
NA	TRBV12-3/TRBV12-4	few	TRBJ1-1	CASSLSASEAFF	TGTGCCAGCAGTTTGTCGGCATCTGAAGCTTTCTTT
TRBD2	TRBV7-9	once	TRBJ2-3	CASSPGLAGPDF	TGTGCCAGCAGCCCCGGGCTAGCGGGGCCAGATTTT
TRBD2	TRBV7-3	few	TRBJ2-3	CASSLSLAGGQDTQYF	TGTGCCAGCAGCTTAAGTCTAGCGGGGGGTCAAGATACGCAGTATTTT
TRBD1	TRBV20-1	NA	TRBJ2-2	CSASRGQINTGELFF	TGCAGTGCTAGCCGGGGACAGATCAACACCGGGGAGCTGTTTTTT
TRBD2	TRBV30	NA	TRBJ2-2	CAWSVRGLAVGELFF	TGTGCCTGGAGTGTACGGGGACTAGCGGTCGGGGAGCTGTTTTTT
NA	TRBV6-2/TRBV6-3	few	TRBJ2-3	CASSPPEATQYF	TGTGCCAGCAGTCCCCCAGAAGCTACGCAGTATTTT
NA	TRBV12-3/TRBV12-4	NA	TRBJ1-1	CASSPFHPSEAFF	TGTGCCAGCAGCCCTTTCCATCCATCTGAAGCTTTCTTT
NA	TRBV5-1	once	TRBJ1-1	CASSRTTTNTEAFF	TGCGCCAGCAGCCGTACGACAACGAACACTGAAGCTTTCTTT
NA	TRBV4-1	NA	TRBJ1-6	CASSQDKGSPYSPLHF	TGCGCCAGCAGCCAAGATAAAGGTAGCCCGTACTCACCCCTCCACTTT
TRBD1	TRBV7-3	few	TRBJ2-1	CASSWLGGDPGSYNEQFF	TGTGCCAGCAGCTGGCTAGGGGGCGACCCTGGCTCCTACAATGAGCAGTTCTTC
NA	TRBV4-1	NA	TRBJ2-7	CASSISYGNEQYF	TGCGCCAGCAGCATCAGTTATGGGAACGAGCAGTACTTC
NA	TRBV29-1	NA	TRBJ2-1	CSVTDRGYNEQFF	TGCAGCGTGACGGACAGAGGCTACAATGAGCAGTTCTTC